Described below is a single TCR beta chain sequence and its context. These data are taken from a study of technical replicates of blood from a few donors. V was clipped by 4 bases and J by 1 base, with 19 bases between them. The CDR3 spans 17 residues. Germline lookup yields CDR1 SGHVS and CDR2 FQNEAQ. Measured with immunoSEQ multiplex PCR; TCRdb has only the in-frame clones, and not every one. The sample contains approximately 49,000 clones, 92% of which appear only once. The sequenced sample consisted of PBMCs. The receptor comes from a human donor in good health. Some clones in this sample may be carry-over from other donors' samples. V gene TRBV7-8 combines with J gene TRBJ2-5, with no clear D. The CDR3 coding sequence is TGTGCCAGCAGCTCCCTCTTAGGCCGTAGCAGCCAAGAGACCCAGTACTTC. Amino acid sequence: CASSSLLGRSSQETQYF. The full variable domain, completed using reference TRBV7-8 and TRBJ2-5, is GAGVSQSPRYKVAKRGQDVALRCDPISGHVSLFWYQQALGQGPEFLTYFQNEAQLDKSGLPSDRFFAERPEGSVSTLKIQRTQQEDSAVYLCASSSLLGRSSQETQYFGPGTRLLVL.